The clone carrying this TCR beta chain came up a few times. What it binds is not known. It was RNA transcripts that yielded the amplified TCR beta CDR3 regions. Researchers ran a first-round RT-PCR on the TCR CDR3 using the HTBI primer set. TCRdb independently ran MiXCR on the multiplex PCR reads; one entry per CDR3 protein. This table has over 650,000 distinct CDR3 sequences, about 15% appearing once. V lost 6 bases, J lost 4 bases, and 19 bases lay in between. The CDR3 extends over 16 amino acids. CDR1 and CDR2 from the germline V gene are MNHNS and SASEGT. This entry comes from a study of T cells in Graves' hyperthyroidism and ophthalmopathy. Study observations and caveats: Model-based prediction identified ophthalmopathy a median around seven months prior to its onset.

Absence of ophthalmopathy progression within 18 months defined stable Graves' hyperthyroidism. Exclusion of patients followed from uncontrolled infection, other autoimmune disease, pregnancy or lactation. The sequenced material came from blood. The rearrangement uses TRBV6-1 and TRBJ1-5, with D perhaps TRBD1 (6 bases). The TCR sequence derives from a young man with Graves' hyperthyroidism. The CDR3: CASRDGGASRNQPQHF. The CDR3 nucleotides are TGTGCCAGCAGAGACGGGGGGGCTAGTAGAAATCAGCCCCAGCATTTT.